Listed below are T cell receptor beta chains from one sample, sequenced in a study of cytomegalovirus exposure and HLA in healthy donors. TCRdb keeps only in-frame clones here, not all; method: immunoSEQ multiplex PCR. The table shows just over 80,000 clones, with approximately 96% occurring only once. Sequenced material: PBMCs. These receptors came from a woman in her late teens or twenties in good health and CMV-seronegative. Both conserved end residues are part of each CDR3. The order of the fields is J gene, D gene, V gene, clone size, CDR3 protein, CDR3 DNA. D genes are given only for firm matches. The listing skips clone size in some rows; elsewhere it reads once, few, many or a size class.

TRBJ2-3,-,TRBV4-1,-,CASSPRAGSTDTQYF,TGCGCCAGCAGCCCGCGTGCGGGAAGCACAGATACGCAGTATTTT
TRBJ2-3,-,TRBV19,-,CASSIGQGTDTQYF,TGTGCCAGTAGTATAGGTCAGGGCACAGATACGCAGTATTTT
TRBJ2-7,-,TRBV28,-,CASSPLGPGSIYEQYF,TGTGCCAGCAGTCCTCTTGGGCCAGGGTCTATCTACGAGCAGTACTTC
TRBJ2-1,-,TRBV6-5,once,CATTGSGGYNEQFF,TGTGCCACAACAGGTAGCGGAGGGTACAATGAGCAGTTCTTC
TRBJ1-5,-,TRBV5-1,-,CASSLALFTGLEVSNQPQHF,TGCGCCAGCAGCTTGGCCCTATTTACAGGGTTGGAGGTGAGCAATCAGCCCCAGCATTTT
TRBJ2-2,-,TRBV18,once,CASSPPAGLTTGELFF,TGTGCCAGCTCACCACCGGCAGGGTTGACCACCGGGGAGCTGTTTTTT
TRBJ1-2,-,TRBV14,-,CASSLDLQGWAHGYTF,TGTGCCAGCAGCCTGGATCTTCAGGGATGGGCGCATGGCTACACCTTC
TRBJ1-5,-,TRBV19,-,CASSDNNRPQHF,TGTGCCAGTAGTGATAACAATCGGCCCCAGCATTTT
TRBJ2-5,-,TRBV13,-,CASSSQLGQETQYF,TGTGCCAGCAGCTCGCAACTAGGACAAGAGACCCAGTACTTC
TRBJ2-7,-,TRBV19,-,CASSIAGQGNYEQYF,TGTGCCAGTAGTATAGCGGGCCAGGGCAACTACGAGCAGTACTTC
TRBJ1-5,TRBD1,TRBV6-5,-,CASRLTGKSNQPQHF,TGTGCCAGCAGATTGACAGGGAAAAGTAATCAGCCCCAGCATTTT
TRBJ2-7,TRBD2,TRBV5-1,once,CASSLGTSGLYEQYF,TGCGCCAGCAGCTTGGGGACTAGCGGTTTGTACGAGCAGTACTTC
TRBJ1-5,-,TRBV19,-,CASSTLQHSNQPQHF,TGTGCCAGTAGTACGTTACAGCATAGCAATCAGCCCCAGCATTTT
TRBJ1-1,-,TRBV2,-,CASGPLTGRTEAFF,TGTGCCAGCGGACCCCTGACAGGAAGAACTGAAGCTTTCTTT
TRBJ1-4,TRBD1,TRBV18,-,CASSPTGVGEKLFF,TGTGCCAGCTCACCGACAGGGGTGGGTGAAAAACTGTTTTTT
TRBJ2-1,-,TRBV25-1,-,CASRPSAHRNEQFF,TGTGCCAGCAGACCTAGCGCGCATCGGAATGAGCAGTTCTTC
TRBJ2-5,-,TRBV28,-,CASSYFAGKEETQYF,TGTGCCAGCAGTTACTTCGCGGGAAAGGAAGAGACCCAGTACTTC
TRBJ2-1,TRBD2,TRBV29-1,-,CSGSGRAEYNEQFF,TGCAGCGGAAGCGGGAGGGCCGAATACAATGAGCAGTTCTTC
TRBJ2-3,-,TRBV7-2,once,CASSLGYRESSTDTQYF,TGTGCCAGCAGCTTAGGATACAGGGAGTCTAGCACAGATACGCAGTATTTT
TRBJ2-4,TRBD1,TRBV27,once,CASSFRLQGTAKNIQYF,TGTGCCAGCAGTTTTCGACTACAGGGGACGGCCAAAAACATTCAGTACTTC
TRBJ2-3,TRBD2,TRBV15,-,CATSIRTAGASDTQYF,TGTGCCACCAGCATAAGGACGGCGGGAGCTTCAGATACGCAGTATTTT
TRBJ2-1,TRBD2,TRBV30,-,CAWSFSQSSGRTPYNEQFF,TGTGCCTGGAGTTTTAGCCAATCTAGCGGGAGAACCCCCTACAATGAGCAGTTCTTC
TRBJ2-2,TRBD1,TRBV28,-,CASSLSWTGDTGELFF,TGTGCCAGCAGTTTAAGTTGGACAGGAGACACCGGGGAGCTGTTTTTT
TRBJ2-2,TRBD2,TRBV7-9,-,CASSSRLAGGNTGELFF,TGTGCCAGCAGTTCTCGACTAGCGGGGGGCAACACCGGGGAGCTGTTTTTT
TRBJ2-7,TRBD2,TRBV6-5,-,CASAGAYEQYF,TGTGCCAGCGCGGGAGCTTACGAGCAGTACTTC
TRBJ1-1,TRBD1,TRBV6-5,-,CASSQGQMNTEAFF,TGTGCCAGCAGTCAGGGACAGATGAACACTGAAGCTTTCTTT
TRBJ1-1,-,TRBV6-5,-,CASSYSPGGRTEAFF,TGTGCCAGCAGTTACTCCCCGGGGGGACGAACTGAAGCTTTCTTT
TRBJ1-1,TRBD1,TRBV7-9,-,CASNPGQGAEAFF,TGTGCCAGCAACCCGGGACAGGGGGCTGAAGCTTTCTTT
TRBJ1-2,-,TRBV19,-,CASEDKHYGYTF,TGTGCCAGTGAAGACAAGCACTATGGCTACACCTTC
TRBJ2-1,TRBD2,TRBV29-1,-,CSVVGREGAYNEQFF,TGCAGCGTTGTAGGGCGGGAGGGCGCTTACAATGAGCAGTTCTTC
TRBJ2-5,-,TRBV5-1,-,CASSFQPGTRTSQETQYF,TGCGCCAGCAGCTTTCAACCAGGGACACGAACTTCCCAAGAGACCCAGTACTTC
TRBJ2-7,-,TRBV19,-,CASSLSQGVGEQYF,TGTGCCAGTAGTCTAAGCCAGGGCGTCGGCGAGCAGTACTTC
TRBJ1-5,-,TRBV28,-,CASSQGYQPQHF,TGTGCCAGCAGCCAGGGCTATCAGCCCCAGCATTTT